This TCR beta chain was captured in a study of blood T cell repertoires in COVID-19. Study in general: Italy, Spain and the United States were the sources of the convalescent and acute COVID-19 samples. PBMCs, B-cell-depleted T cells, or T cells provided the cDNA or gDNA that made up the material.

In the authors' methods: Nucleated cell number was recorded as an estimate derived from reference gene primer amplification. The protocol was immunoSEQ multiplex PCR, while the TCRdb copy is restricted to in-frame clones and leaves out a portion. The V and J calls and clone size were taken over from that table, and D and trimming were inferred from the DNA. The repertoire consists of 250,000 to 400,000 clones, with more than 70% occurring once and the leading ten covering 1.5% to 2%. Germline trimming cut 1 base from V and 8 bases from J; bases unmatched to any gene: 5. The CDR3 contains 15 residues. The V gene's germline CDR1 is LGHDT and CDR2 YNNKEL (reference sequence). Seattle participants joined during active infection and were tracked over time.

The TCR originated in a woman aged 25 to 39 with COVID-19, enrolled during active disease. The J gene is TRBJ2-1, the V gene TRBV3-1 (or the pseudogene TRBV3-2); TRBD2 matches at 10 bases. The sequencing input was peripheral blood. The CDR3 bases are TGTGCCAGCAGCCAAGCCACTAGCGGGGTCCATGAGCAGTTCTTC. Its protein product is CASSQATSGVHEQFF.